This TCR beta chain emerged from a study of cytomegalovirus exposure and HLA in healthy donors. Study summary: The approximately 120 validation repertoires were reported in a later analysis to have been generated on the same platform as the approximately 700 first-cohort repertoires.

The donors formed part of the roughly 120-subject validation cohort, distinct from the roughly 700-subject first cohort. Comments on this clone: What it binds is not known.

Repertoires were generated with immunoSEQ multiplex PCR, while TCRdb's copy carries only in-frame clones and drops some. The table shows about 160,000 clones, with about 88% occurring only once. General study findings and limits: Associated with cytomegalovirus, according to the listing, were 170 or so TCR beta chains. Subsequent analysis found a tendency for first-cohort TCR clusters to co-occur within the 90 to 150 validation repertoires.

The CDR3 loop spans 14 amino acids. Trimming cost V 2 bases and J 4 bases, with 12 bases left between them. Germline V CDR1 and CDR2: LNHDA, SQIVND (reference sequence). Sequencing was carried out using PBMCs. The sequence derives from a woman between 18 and 30 years old in good health and CMV-seronegative. This chain joins TRBV19 and TRBJ2-7; tentatively, D is TRBD1 (5 bases). In DNA form, the CDR3 reads TGTGCCAGTAGTATACATAGGGGCCCTTACGAGCAGTACTTC. As protein: CASSIHRGPYEQYF.